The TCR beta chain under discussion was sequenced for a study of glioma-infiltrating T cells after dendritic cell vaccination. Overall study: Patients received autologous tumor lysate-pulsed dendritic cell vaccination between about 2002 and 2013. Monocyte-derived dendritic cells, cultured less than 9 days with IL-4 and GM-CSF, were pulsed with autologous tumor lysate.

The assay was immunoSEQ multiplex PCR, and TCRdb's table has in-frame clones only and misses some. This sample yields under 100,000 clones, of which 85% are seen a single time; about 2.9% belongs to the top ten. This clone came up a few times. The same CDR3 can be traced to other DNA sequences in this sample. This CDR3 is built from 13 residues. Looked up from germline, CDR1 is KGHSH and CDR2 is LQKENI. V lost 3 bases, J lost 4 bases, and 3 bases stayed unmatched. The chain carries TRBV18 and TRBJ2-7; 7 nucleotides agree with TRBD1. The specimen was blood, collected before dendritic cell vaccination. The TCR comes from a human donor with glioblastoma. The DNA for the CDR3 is TGTGCCAGCTCACCGACGACAGGGTACGAGCAGTACTTC. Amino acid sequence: CASSPTTGYEQYF.